This T cell receptor beta chain was retrieved from a study of blood T cells in healthy people across ages. Study-wide findings and caveats: Considered underestimates were the diversity estimates obtained from one million T cells.

The authors drew 8.5 to 10 milliliters of peripheral blood from each donor. Germline V gene sequence: CDR1 SNHLY, CDR2 FYNNEI. The CDR3 runs to 12 residues. Regarding this clonotype: What it recognizes is unknown.

A second about 7 to 12 cycle PCR used barcoded and J-beta primers. Every individual sample yielded 3 million or more paired-end reads (each containing CDR3). TCRdb called the 5' RACE reads again in MiXCR, with one record for every CDR3 protein. Of 600,000 or so distinct CDR3 sequences listed, 20% to 25% were seen once; the top ten hold approximately 3.6%. V is TRBV2 and J is TRBJ2-5; tentatively, D is TRBD1 or TRBD2 (5 bases each). The J call could be wrong; TRBJ2-7 is a better fit for the DNA end. The source material was blood. The source is a man between 65 and 85 years old in good health. The CDR3 DNA follows: TGTGCCAGCAGGGGGGTCCCCTACGAGCAGTACTTC. Translating gives CASRGVPYEQYF.